The 30 T cell receptor beta chains below all came from one sample that was sequenced in a study of blood T cell repertoires in COVID-19. Sequenced by immunoSEQ multiplex PCR; TCRdb stores in-frame clones only, minus some. Seen here are about half a million clones, 80% to 90% observed once, and the top ten hold 8% to 9.5%. The material sequenced was PBMCs or T cells enriched from blood (not recorded which). These receptors all stem from a woman aged 60-70 years who had recovered from COVID-19.

This chain links TRBV18 with TRBJ2-3, with D tentatively TRBD1 (6 bases). Germline V CDR1 and CDR2: KGHSH, LQKENI. This CDR3 is built from 15 residues. V was clipped by 2 bases and J by 1 base, with 10 bases between them. This chain's CDR3 is CASSPTGIGTDTQYF. CDR3 nucleotide sequence: TGTGCCAGCTCACCAACAGGGATTGGCACAGATACGCAGTATTTT.

In nucleotides, the CDR3 is TGTGCCATCACTGGCGTTAGCGGGGCCACAGATACGCAGTATTTT. The encoded protein is CAITGVSGATDTQYF. V is TRBV10-3 and J is TRBJ2-3, with 8 bases that match TRBD2. Germline V lookup: CDR1 ENHRY, CDR2 SYGVKD. The CDR3 totals 15 residues. The junction had 8 bases not matched to a gene; V was cut back by 7 bases and J by 2 bases.

The chain is built from TRBV6-5 and TRBJ2-1; 10 bases fit TRBD2. The V and J ends lost 8 bases and 3 bases, in that order; junction bases with no gene match: 4. Germline V lookup: CDR1 MNHEY, CDR2 SVGAGI. The CDR3 is made up of 14 amino acids. DNA for the CDR3: TGTGCCAGCGGACTAGCGGAGTACTACAATGAGCAGTTCTTC. Protein sequence: CASGLAEYYNEQFF.

This sequence joins TRBV10-2 and TRBJ1-5; TRBD1 agrees at 10 bases. After removal of 6 bases from V and 2 bases from J, the junction contained 1 base not matched to a gene. Germline V lookup: CDR1 WSHSY, CDR2 SAAADI. The CDR3 loop spans 14 amino acids. As DNA, the CDR3 is TGCGCCAGCAGCGACAGGGGGCGCAATCAGCCCCAGCATTTT. Translation: CASSDRGRNQPQHF.

This chain uses TRBV24-1 with TRBJ2-2; D is undetermined. This CDR3 is built from 15 residues. Germline loops: CDR1 KGHDR, CDR2 SFDVKD. V shed 2 bases and J shed 6 bases, with 12 bases lying between them. CDR3 nucleotide sequence: TGTGCCACCAGTGATTCGCTTACTTTGTCCGGGGAGCTGTTTTTT. It yields the protein CATSDSLTLSGELFF.

V gene TRBV13 combines with J gene TRBJ2-1; TRBD1 is a possible D gene (6 bases). The germline CDR1 and CDR2 sequences are PRHDT and FYEKMQ (reference sequence). This CDR3 region has 14 residues. V lost 0 bases and J lost 8, with 11 bases in between. DNA for the CDR3: TGTGCCAGCAGCTTAGGGAGGGGGTTCTATGAGCAGTTCTTC. It codes for CASSLGRGFYEQFF.

This sequence joins TRBV6-5 and TRBJ2-3; no definite D call. The germline V and J ends were trimmed by 6 bases and 5 bases, with 9 bases remaining between them. This CDR3 has 12 residues. Germline CDR1 and CDR2: MNHEY and SVGAGI. The chain's CDR3 is CASRRLIDTQYF. DNA for the CDR3: TGTGCCAGCAGGAGACTCATAGATACGCAGTATTTT.

This rearrangement joins TRBV5-4 to TRBJ1-2, with D tentatively TRBD1 (5 bases). The CDR3 contains 15 residues. Trimming stripped 4 bases from V and 2 bases from J, with 15 bases between. From germline, CDR1 is SGHNT and CDR2 YYREEE (reference sequence). The CDR3 protein is CASSTGGQGNYGYTF. The CDR3 DNA follows: TGTGCCAGCAGCACGGGGGGTCAGGGCAACTATGGCTACACCTTC.

The V and J genes are TRBV2 and TRBJ2-4; D is unresolved. Germline CDR1 SNHLY, CDR2 FYNNEI. The CDR3 contains 11 residues. V was clipped by 6 bases and J by 5 bases, with 5 bases between them. CDR3: CASRRENIQYF. For the CDR3, the DNA is TGTGCCAGCAGACGGGAAAACATTCAGTACTTC.

The chain has TRBV19 and TRBJ1-3, with 7 positions matching TRBD1. This CDR3 region has 15 residues. CDR1 LNHDA and CDR2 SQIVND come from the germline V gene (reference sequence). With 5 bases clipped from V and 0 bases from J, the junction kept 4 bases outside the gene matches. The CDR3 DNA sequence: TGTGCCAGTAGTCATGGGACAGTCTCTGGAAACACCATATATTTT. The encoded protein is CASSHGTVSGNTIYF. Combining the CDR3 with reference TRBV19 and TRBJ1-3 gives the whole variable domain DGGITQSPKYLFRKEGQNVTLSCEQNLNHDAMYWYRQDPGQGLRLIYYSQIVNDFQKGDIAEGYSVSREKKESFPLTVTSAQKNPTAFYLCASSHGTVSGNTIYFGEGSWLTVV.

The gene calls are TRBV23-1 and TRBJ2-2, with a weak D call TRBD2 (5 bases). TRBV23-1 falls under the ORF class, with uncertain function. The CDR3 is made up of 14 amino acids. V was pared by 7 bases and J by 6 bases, with 15 bases between. The CDR3 DNA is TGCGCCAGCACCTTTAGGAGGTGTGCCGGGGAGCTGTTTTTT. Translated, it gives CASTFRRCAGELFF.

The chain uses TRBV27 and TRBJ2-7; 7 bases match TRBD2. The germline V gene encodes CDR1 MNHEY and CDR2 SMNVEV (reference sequence). V shed 3 bases and J 2 bases; nucleotides not matched to a gene: 10. CDR3 length: 16 amino acids. Here the CDR3 DNA reads TGTGCCAGCAGTTTGGGGGGGGAACTGATGACCTACGAGCAGTACTTC. As protein: CASSLGGELMTYEQYF.

V gene TRBV10-3 combines with J gene TRBJ2-1; 8 nucleotides line up with TRBD1. The CDR3 runs 13 residues. Germline V lookup: CDR1 ENHRY, CDR2 SYGVKD. The junction had 5 bases not matched to a gene; V was cut back by 4 bases and J by 9 bases. Here the CDR3 reads CAISGQGAGEQFF. The CDR3 DNA is TGTGCCATCAGTGGGCAGGGGGCGGGTGAGCAGTTCTTC.

This chain's CDR3 is CASSESSPLHF. The CDR3 DNA reads TGTGCCAGCAGTGAGTCGTCACCCCTCCACTTT. The chain recombines TRBV2 with TRBJ1-6; no definite D call. Trimming stripped 3 bases from V and 10 bases from J, with 4 bases between. CDR3 length equals 11 residues. The V gene's germline CDR1 is SNHLY and CDR2 FYNNEI.

This clone was recorded a few times. The V call is TRBV5-4, the J call TRBJ2-2; maybe TRBD2 (5 bases). The V and J ends lost 1 base and 8 bases respectively, with 12 bases between them. Looked up from germline, CDR1 is SGHNT and CDR2 is YYREEE (reference sequence). The CDR3 totals 14 residues. The CDR3 region is CASSLFGRRGELFF. CDR3 nucleotides: TGTGCCAGCAGCTTGTTCGGCCGGAGGGGGGAGCTGTTTTTT.

The CDR3: CASSHRDRGDNEQFF. For the CDR3, the DNA is TGTGCCAGTAGTCACCGGGACAGGGGGGACAATGAGCAGTTCTTC. The rearrangement uses TRBV19 and TRBJ2-1, with 11 bases matching TRBD1. V dropped 5 bases and J dropped 5; count of bases not matched to a gene: 5. The CDR3 sequence is 15 residues long. Per germline, CDR1 LNHDA and CDR2 SQIVND (reference sequence).

V and J are TRBV6-6 and TRBJ2-3; TRBD2 matches 7 bases. Germline assignment: CDR1 MNHNY and CDR2 SVGAGI (reference sequence). The J segment lost 0 bases and the V segment lost 2 bases, leaving 2 bases of the junction unmatched. CDR3 length: 15 residues. CDR3 nucleotides: TGTGCCAGCAGTTACCGTAGCGGGAGCACAGATACGCAGTATTTT. This encodes CASSYRSGSTDTQYF.

The table lists this clone with a count of one. A read error may produce the germline difference seen at one junction end. The V gene is TRBV4-1, the J gene TRBJ1-2; 7 bases agree with TRBD1. CDR1 and CDR2 (germline): MGHRA, YSYEKL. The CDR3 runs 16 residues. The CDR3 region is CASSPRDSWEEYDYTF. In DNA, the CDR3 is TGCGCCAGCAGCCCACGGGACAGCTGGGAGGAATATGACTACACCTTC.

The DNA of the CDR3 is TGTGCCAGCAGTGCCGGCAGGGGGGATCAGCCCCAGCATTTT. This translates into CASSAGRGDQPQHF. The V gene is TRBV2, the J gene TRBJ1-5, with TRBD1 matching over 7 bases. The germline V gene has CDR1 SNHLY and CDR2 FYNNEI. This CDR3 contains 14 residues. Trimming took 4 bases from V and 5 from J; bases not matched to a gene: 5.

This clone appeared once. This sequence joins TRBV6-4 and TRBJ1-1, with D hard to call. Germline CDR1 MRHNA, CDR2 SNTAGT. The CDR3 runs 13 residues. The V and J ends lost 4 bases and 1 base respectively, with 7 bases between them. Here the CDR3 reads CASSVEENTEAFF. The CDR3 bases are TGTGCCAGCAGTGTGGAGGAGAACACTGAAGCTTTCTTT.

The chain couples TRBV12-5 to TRBJ2-5; the match to TRBD1 covers 7 bases. The V gene end was trimmed by 5 bases and the J gene end by 2 bases; junction bases not matched to a gene: 5. The CDR3 consists of 14 residues. Germline-derived CDR1 and CDR2 are LGHNT and FRNRAP. CDR3 nucleotide sequence: TGTGCTAGTGGTCCTCCAGGGGGACAAGAGACCCAGTACTTC. It specifies CASGPPGGQETQYF.

This clone appeared once. This chain uses TRBV24-1 with TRBJ2-3, with 8 bases aligning to TRBD1. CDR3 length: 15 residues. V lost 5 bases to trimming and J lost 5 bases; unmatched junction nucleotides: 8. Germline V lookup: CDR1 KGHDR, CDR2 SFDVKD. CDR3 coding DNA: TGTGCCACCAGTGGCACACAGGGGGAGAGAGATACGCAGTATTTT. Translating it yields CATSGTQGERDTQYF.

The chain combines TRBV19 with TRBJ1-5; D gene unclear. Trimming removed 3 bases at V and 0 bases at J, with 6 bases between. The germline CDR1 and CDR2 sequences are LNHDA and SQIVND (reference sequence). The CDR3 extends over 14 amino acids. The CDR3 DNA reads as TGTGCCAGTAGTATTGGTAGTAGCAATCAGCCCCAGCATTTT. Translated, it gives CASSIGSSNQPQHF.

The V and J genes are TRBV6-1 and TRBJ1-2; D is ambiguous. V lost 2 bases and J lost 8, with 9 bases in between. CDR1 and CDR2 from the germline V gene are MNHNS and SASEGT. There are 12 residues in the CDR3. CDR3: CASSESGWGYTF. The DNA of the CDR3 is TGTGCCAGCAGTGAATCAGGCTGGGGCTACACCTTC.

This clone was seen only once. The rearrangement links TRBV10-3 to TRBJ1-4; 8 bases align to TRBD1. The ends lost 1 base at V and 7 bases at J; junction bases unmatched: 5. CDR1 ENHRY and CDR2 SYGVKD come from the germline V gene. CDR3 length: 15 amino acids. CDR3 DNA sequence: TGTGCCATCAGTGAGTTTGACAGGGGTTCTGAAAAACTGTTTTTT. This gives the protein CAISEFDRGSEKLFF.

This clone was recorded at least ten times. V is TRBV13 and J is TRBJ2-5, with TRBD1 as a possible D gene (6 bases). There are 14 residues in the CDR3. CDR1 and CDR2 (germline): PRHDT, FYEKMQ (reference sequence). V dropped 2 bases and J dropped 5 bases, with 12 bases sitting between them. CDR3 in amino acids: CASSLQGIPETQYF. CDR3 in DNA: TGTGCCAGCAGCTTACAGGGGATTCCGGAGACCCAGTACTTC.

V gene TRBV3-1 (or the pseudogene TRBV3-2) combines with J gene TRBJ2-3; no clear D gene. V was trimmed by 4 bases and J by 4 bases, leaving 12 bases between them. The germline gives CDR1 LGHDT, CDR2 YNNKEL (reference sequence). This CDR3 has 14 residues. The CDR3 sequence: CASSLDVESDTQYF. The DNA for the CDR3 is TGTGCCAGCAGCCTAGACGTGGAGTCAGATACGCAGTATTTT.

The rearrangement links TRBV7-8 to TRBJ2-3, with 10 positions matching TRBD1. Germline V gives CDR1 SGHVS, CDR2 FQNEAQ. The CDR3 totals 13 residues. The CDR3 sequence is CASDRGLPDTQYF. The DNA of the CDR3 is TGTGCTAGCGACAGGGGGCTCCCAGATACGCAGTATTTT.

The chain combines TRBV6-6 with TRBJ2-3; the D gene is possibly TRBD2 (6 bases). Trimming removed 8 bases at V and 2 bases at J, with 14 bases between. The CDR3 is 14 residues long. Germline V CDR1 and CDR2: MNHNY, SVGAGI (reference sequence). CDR3 protein: CASDRGSHTDTQYF. The CDR3 DNA follows: TGTGCCAGCGACCGGGGGAGCCACACAGATACGCAGTATTTT.

This clone has a handful of counts. The chain has TRBV7-2 and TRBJ1-6; TRBD1 agrees at 9 bases. CDR3 size: 15 residues. Germline lookup yields CDR1 SGHTA and CDR2 FQGNSA. V lost 4 bases, J lost 9 bases, and 7 bases stayed unmatched. The CDR3 DNA sequence: TGTGCCAGCAGCTCCCCGGGACAGGGTTCTTCACCCCTCCACTTT. Amino acids: CASSSPGQGSSPLHF.